A selection of T cell receptor beta chains follows, all from one sample in a study of blood T cell repertoires in COVID-19. The table came from immunoSEQ multiplex PCR; TCRdb's copy has only in-frame clones and leaves some out. This sample has hundreds of thousands of clones, with approximately 84% found just once. The sample consisted of PBMCs or T cells enriched from blood (not recorded which). The receptor source for this set is a man between 25 and 39 years old who had recovered from COVID-19. Each CDR3 is given with its conserved first and last residue. Each record gives: CDR3 DNA, CDR3 protein, clone size, D gene, J gene, V gene. D genes are given only for firm matches. Only some rows state a clone size, as once, few, many or a class for expanded clones.

CDR3 DNA: TGCGCCAGCAGCCCGCGGGACGAGAACACCGGGGAGCTGTTTTTT
CDR3 protein: CASSPRDENTGELFF
clone size: NA
D gene: NA
J gene: TRBJ2-2
V gene: TRBV4-1

CDR3 DNA: TGTGCCAGTGATCTAGACGGGGCCGGGGAGCTGTTTTTT
CDR3 protein: CASDLDGAGELFF
clone size: NA
D gene: NA
J gene: TRBJ2-2
V gene: TRBV19

CDR3 DNA: TGTGCCAGTAGTATCCAGGGTGGGCAGCCCCAGCATTTT
CDR3 protein: CASSIQGGQPQHF
clone size: NA
D gene: NA
J gene: TRBJ1-5
V gene: TRBV19

CDR3 DNA: TGTGCCAGCAGTTTAGGGCAGGGGGCCTACGAGCAGTACTTC
CDR3 protein: CASSLGQGAYEQYF
clone size: NA
D gene: TRBD1
J gene: TRBJ2-7
V gene: TRBV27

CDR3 DNA: TGCGCCAGCAGCTTGGCCCCAGGCCAAGAGACCCAGTACTTC
CDR3 protein: CASSLAPGQETQYF
clone size: NA
D gene: NA
J gene: TRBJ2-5
V gene: TRBV5-1

CDR3 DNA: TGTGCCAGCAGCTTAGGGCGGACAGATACGCAGTATTTT
CDR3 protein: CASSLGRTDTQYF
clone size: NA
D gene: NA
J gene: TRBJ2-3
V gene: TRBV7-8

CDR3 DNA: TGTGCCAGCAGCTTAGATAACCTCGCAGGCTCGAGTGGCTACACCTTC
CDR3 protein: CASSLDNLAGSSGYTF
clone size: NA
D gene: NA
J gene: TRBJ1-2
V gene: TRBV11-2

CDR3 DNA: TGTGCCTGGAGTGTACACTCGCAGGGCCGGAACGAGCAGTACTTC
CDR3 protein: CAWSVHSQGRNEQYF
clone size: NA
D gene: NA
J gene: TRBJ2-7
V gene: TRBV30

CDR3 DNA: TGTGCCAGCAGTGATCCGGGACTAGCGCACACAGATACGCAGTATTTT
CDR3 protein: CASSDPGLAHTDTQYF
clone size: NA
D gene: TRBD2
J gene: TRBJ2-3
V gene: TRBV6-1

CDR3 DNA: TGTGCCAGCAGCTTAGCGGTCGGAGCGGGGGCGGAGACCCAGTACTTC
CDR3 protein: CASSLAVGAGAETQYF
clone size: once
D gene: TRBD2
J gene: TRBJ2-5
V gene: TRBV11-3

CDR3 DNA: TGCGCCAGCAGCTCCCTAGCGGGCTCCTACGAGCAGTACTTC
CDR3 protein: CASSSLAGSYEQYF
clone size: NA
D gene: TRBD2
J gene: TRBJ2-7
V gene: TRBV5-1

CDR3 DNA: TGTGCCAGCAGCTTAGTAGCGGGGGTTGTCAATGAGCAGTTCTTC
CDR3 protein: CASSLVAGVVNEQFF
clone size: NA
D gene: TRBD2
J gene: TRBJ2-1
V gene: TRBV7-9

CDR3 DNA: TGTGCCAGCAGCCAGGCTCGCGGGGGACCCAGCTCCTACGAGCAGTACTTC
CDR3 protein: CASSQARGGPSSYEQYF
clone size: many
D gene: TRBD2
J gene: TRBJ2-7
V gene: TRBV11-2

CDR3 DNA: TGTGCCAGCGCTCCGGTACCTAGCGTGAACACCGGGGAGCTGTTTTTT
CDR3 protein: CASAPVPSVNTGELFF
clone size: NA
D gene: NA
J gene: TRBJ2-2
V gene: TRBV2

CDR3 DNA: TGTGCCAGTAGTGTTGGGACTAGCGGGAGGGACTGGGGGGAGCAGTACTTC
CDR3 protein: CASSVGTSGRDWGEQYF
clone size: NA
D gene: TRBD2
J gene: TRBJ2-7
V gene: TRBV19

CDR3 DNA: TGTGCCACCAGTGATTCCATGGGGGGGCTGAACACTGAAGCTTTCTTT
CDR3 protein: CATSDSMGGLNTEAFF
clone size: NA
D gene: NA
J gene: TRBJ1-1
V gene: TRBV24-1

CDR3 DNA: TGCGCCAGCAGCTTGGCAGCGGGTCAAGACAATGAGCAGTTCTTC
CDR3 protein: CASSLAAGQDNEQFF
clone size: once
D gene: NA
J gene: TRBJ2-1
V gene: TRBV5-1

CDR3 DNA: TGTGCCAGCAGGGAAAGTAACAGGGATCGTTGGGACACCGGGGAGCTGTTTTTT
CDR3 protein: CASRESNRDRWDTGELFF
clone size: NA
D gene: NA
J gene: TRBJ2-2
V gene: TRBV3-1/TRBV3-2

CDR3 DNA: TGTGCCAGCAGGGCCGGGGGGAATCAGCCCCAGCATTTT
CDR3 protein: CASRAGGNQPQHF
clone size: NA
D gene: NA
J gene: TRBJ1-5
V gene: TRBV6-5

CDR3 DNA: TGTGCCAGCTGGATCTCGGAGGGACGCCAAGAGACCCAGTACTTC
CDR3 protein: CASWISEGRQETQYF
clone size: NA
D gene: NA
J gene: TRBJ2-5
V gene: TRBV2

CDR3 DNA: TGTGCCAGCAGCTTATTCGGTAATTCACCCCTCCACTTT
CDR3 protein: CASSLFGNSPLHF
clone size: NA
D gene: NA
J gene: TRBJ1-6
V gene: TRBV7-8

CDR3 DNA: TGTGCCATAACAGGGGAGAGTGAAAAACTGTTTTTT
CDR3 protein: CAITGESEKLFF
clone size: NA
D gene: TRBD1
J gene: TRBJ1-4
V gene: TRBV28

CDR3 DNA: TGTGCCAGCAGCTTGGGCAGGGGGCACGGACAGAATACGCAGTATTTT
CDR3 protein: CASSLGRGHGQNTQYF
clone size: NA
D gene: TRBD1
J gene: TRBJ2-3
V gene: TRBV7-8

CDR3 DNA: TGCGCCAGCAGCGTTACTACCTACGAGCAGTACTTC
CDR3 protein: CASSVTTYEQYF
clone size: NA
D gene: NA
J gene: TRBJ2-7
V gene: TRBV5-1

CDR3 DNA: TGTGCCAGCAGCTTAGTGGAGGAGGTGAACACTGAAGCTTTCTTT
CDR3 protein: CASSLVEEVNTEAFF
clone size: NA
D gene: NA
J gene: TRBJ1-1
V gene: TRBV7-9

CDR3 DNA: TGTGCCAGCAGTTATATAGGACTGGAAACAGATACGCAGTATTTT
CDR3 protein: CASSYIGLETDTQYF
clone size: many
D gene: NA
J gene: TRBJ2-3
V gene: TRBV6-2/TRBV6-3

CDR3 DNA: TGTGCCAGCAGCTTATCAGGGGGGAAAGAGACCCAGTACTTC
CDR3 protein: CASSLSGGKETQYF
clone size: NA
D gene: NA
J gene: TRBJ2-5
V gene: TRBV11-2